This TCR beta chain was obtained from a study of regulatory T cells in long-lasting Graves disease. Study-wide background: Less than 3 months of antithyroid drugs had been taken by newly diagnosed Graves' patients.

With 4 bases clipped from V and 4 bases from J, the junction kept 5 bases outside the gene matches. The germline V gene has CDR1 LNHDA and CDR2 SQIVND (reference sequence). The CDR3 loop spans 15 amino acids. The time point was: newly diagnosed GD, antithyroid drugs for less than 3 months. From RNA extracted from PBMCs, the TCR library was made. This clonotype occurred many times. Researchers made TCR beta libraries by using iRepertoire HTBI primers and running Arm-PCR on CDR3 regions. TCRdb analysed the multiplex PCR reads with MiXCR anew, one entry per CDR3 protein. The table has 200,000 to 250,000 distinct CDR3 sequences, 15% to 20% seen once. These data were also filed under a second study, of T cells in Graves' hyperthyroidism and ophthalmopathy. That study adds: No ophthalmopathy progression within 18 months constituted stable Graves' hyperthyroidism. First-round RT-PCR targeting the TCR CDR3 was performed with the HTBI primer set. Blood samples included most of the expanded thyroid clonotypes exceeding 0.001.

Sample: peripheral blood mononuclear cells (PBMCs), taken at new diagnosis, from a patient treated with antithyroid drugs. The rearrangement uses TRBV19 and TRBJ1-5, with 9 nucleotides matching TRBD1. The sequence derives from a woman in her 30s with Graves disease. CDR3: CASSTRDRVNQPQHF. DNA for the CDR3: TGTGCCAGTAGTACCCGGGACAGGGTGAATCAGCCCCAGCATTTT.